This TCR beta chain appears in the sequencing data of a study of molecular identifiers for immune sequencing clone quantification. TCRdb re-called the PCR reads through MiXCR, storing one row per CDR3 protein. The table has tens of thousands of distinct CDR3 sequences, around a quarter seen once. This clonotype was detected many times. What it binds is unknown. Study results and caveats: It was shown that clones above 20 RNA copies held over 99% of effector molecules, but under 1% in naive cells.

The clonotype originates from a human donor in good health. Some libraries in this study had Jurkat cell RNA spiked in. The sequenced material came from naive CD8+ T cells from blood, with Jurkat cell RNA spiked in. As for subset: FACS-sorted CD8+CD4-CCR7+CD45RA+ naive T cells.

CDR3: CASSLAADTQYF. The CDR3 nucleotides are TGCGCCAGCAGCTTGGCCGCCGATACGCAGTATTTT. V gene TRBV5-1 combines with J gene TRBJ2-3, with D uncertain. Trimming removed 0 bases from V and 6 bases from J, with 5 bases in between. Germline CDR1 SGHRS, CDR2 YFSETQ. The length of the CDR3 is 12 residues.